This is a list of T cell receptor beta chains from one sample in a study of CD8+ T cells in alopecia areata. Sequenced by immunoSEQ multiplex PCR; TCRdb stores in-frame clones only, minus some. The sample lists over 150,000 clones, roughly 60% occurring once. Sequencing used CD4+ T cells sorted from blood, obtained at week 0. Receptors originate from a human donor with alopecia areata. The CDR3 runs from the conserved cysteine through the conserved F or W. Fields, in order: V gene, CDR3 protein.

>TRBV7-2
CASSARQDSNTGELFF
>TRBV4-3
CASSQISGQGYNEQFF
>TRBV20-1
CSARRDATFF
>TRBV29-1
CSVRPGTVTGEKLFF
>TRBV18
CASSPGRGSYEQYF
>TRBV7-2
CASSSAGAGANVLTF
>TRBV4-3
CASSQEWAGVGGNIQYF
>TRBV5-1
CASSLEPRGGGTDTQYF
>TRBV15
CATSRDLAGDAEQFF
>TRBV2
CASGTGADTQYF
>TRBV4-3
CASSQDWVAGANYGYTF
>TRBV7-2
CASRLGVGNEQFF